These 25 T cell receptor beta chains share one sample of origin, sequenced in a study of T cell changes during pregnancy in multiple sclerosis. Method: immunoSEQ multiplex PCR; TCRdb's copy keeps in-frame clones and lacks some. Of tens of thousands of clones detected, approximately 89% appear once; the ten largest clones hold approximately 10%. The sequenced sample was CD8+ T cells from peripheral blood mononuclear cells, obtained in the third trimester of pregnancy. The receptors stem from a female donor with multiple sclerosis, enrolled in a pregnancy study.

Worth noting for this clone: At one of its ends the junction is not consistent with the germline gene, which may arise from a read error. CDR3 residues: CASSEGRGNAEAFF. In DNA, the CDR3 is TGTGCCAGCAGTGAAGGCAGGGGGAACGCTGAAGCTTTCTTT. V gene TRBV6-1 combines with J gene TRBJ1-1, with 7 bases aligning to TRBD1. Germline loops: CDR1 MNHNS, CDR2 SASEGT. The CDR3 spans 14 residues.

The V call is TRBV6-4, the J call TRBJ2-1, with 13 bases matching TRBD2. CDR3 length: 15 amino acids. The germline CDR1 and CDR2 sequences are MRHNA and SNTAGT. Losses at the gene ends were 6 bases for V and 7 bases for J; bases not matched to a gene: 6. The CDR3: CASSLLAGGPNEQFF. The CDR3 nucleotides are TGTGCCAGCAGCCTACTAGCGGGGGGGCCGAATGAGCAGTTCTTC.

The V and J genes are TRBV5-1 and TRBJ2-7; possibly TRBD1 for D (6 bases). Between the trimmed V and J ends, which lost 0 bases and 7 bases, there was a span of 11 bases. CDR1 and CDR2 (germline): SGHRS, YFSETQ. The CDR3 covers 13 residues. This CDR3 is CASSLGQGWEQYF. The CDR3 DNA reads as TGCGCCAGCAGCTTGGGGCAGGGGTGGGAGCAGTACTTC.

This clone was seen once. The chain joins TRBV7-9 to TRBJ2-5; possible D gene TRBD2, 6 bases. The CDR3 is 16 amino acids. Trimming removed 5 bases at V and 5 bases at J, with 21 bases between. The germline V gene encodes CDR1 SEHNR and CDR2 FQNEAQ (reference sequence). The CDR3 sequence is CASSPPLAGGLETQYF. The DNA of the CDR3 is TGTGCCAGCAGCCCCCCCTTGGCTGGAGGGTTGGAGACCCAGTACTTC.

The J gene is TRBJ1-1, the V gene TRBV5-4; 10 bases match TRBD1. The CDR3 length is 15 residues. Trimming cost V 0 bases and J 5 bases; bases outside gene matches: 4. Germline V gene sequence: CDR1 SGHNT, CDR2 YYREEE (reference sequence). The CDR3 nucleotides are TGTGCCAGCAGCTTGGGGGACAGGGGAGGTACTGAAGCTTTCTTT. Translated: CASSLGDRGGTEAFF.

The chain combines TRBV13 with TRBJ2-7; D is undetermined. Germline CDR1 reads PRHDT; CDR2 reads FYEKMQ (reference sequence). The CDR3 is made up of 14 amino acids. V lost 5 bases and J lost 1, with 12 bases in between. In DNA form, the CDR3 reads TGTGCCAGCAGCCATCAGACCGGGTCCTACGAGCAGTACTTC. Residues: CASSHQTGSYEQYF.

The chain employs TRBV5-1 and TRBJ2-1, with D perhaps TRBD1 (5 bases). V lost 4 bases and J lost 16, with 18 bases in between. Germline CDR1 reads SGHRS; CDR2 reads YFSETQ. The CDR3 has 12 residues. The CDR3 nucleotides are TGCGCCAGCAGCCCTGGAACTACAGGATCATTCTTC. It codes for CASSPGTTGSFF.

This clone was recorded only once. The chain has TRBV4-2 and TRBJ2-7, with 7 bases lining up with TRBD2. V was pared by 0 bases and J by 9 bases, with 2 bases of the junction left unmatched. CDR1 LGHNA and CDR2 YNFKEQ come from the germline V gene. This CDR3 has 12 amino acids. Here the CDR3 reads CASSQDWEGQYF. The CDR3 DNA reads TGTGCCAGCAGCCAAGATTGGGAGGGGCAGTACTTC.

The chain couples TRBV19 to TRBJ1-1; D not certain. Per the germline V gene, CDR1 is LNHDA and CDR2 is SQIVND (reference sequence). This CDR3 spans 14 amino acids. Trimming took off 5 bases at V and 0 bases at J, with 10 bases between the two ends. The CDR3 sequence: CASSLGDMNTEAFF. DNA for the CDR3: TGTGCCAGTAGTCTGGGAGACATGAACACTGAAGCTTTCTTT.

The chain has TRBV6-5 and TRBJ1-2; TRBD1 is a possible D gene (6 bases). The V gene's germline CDR1 is MNHEY and CDR2 SVGAGI. The V end lost 4 bases, the J end lost 2 bases, and 8 bases lay between the germline ends. CDR3 size: 13 residues. CDR3 region: CASSWTANYGYTF. CDR3 in DNA: TGTGCCAGCAGTTGGACAGCCAACTATGGCTACACCTTC.

V and J are TRBV7-8 and TRBJ2-5; no clear D. Germline lookup yields CDR1 SGHVS and CDR2 FQNEAQ. The CDR3 runs 13 residues. V dropped 2 bases and J dropped 5 bases, with 9 bases sitting between them. The CDR3 sequence is CASSLLGPETQYF. CDR3 DNA: TGTGCCAGCAGCTTACTTGGGCCGGAGACCCAGTACTTC.

This sequence joins TRBV11-2 and TRBJ2-5; 9 nucleotides agree with TRBD2. CDR3 length equals 15 residues. J gave up 4 bases and V 4 bases, and 7 bases lay outside the gene matches. Germline V gene data show CDR1 as SGHAT and CDR2 as FQNNGV. The CDR3 DNA sequence: TGTGCCAGCAGCTGGGCTAGCGGGATAAGAGAGACCCAGTACTTC. Protein: CASSWASGIRETQYF.

The CDR3 sequence: CASSQDTGGGGADTQYF. CDR3 sequence (DNA): TGTGCCAGCAGCCAAGATACGGGAGGGGGCGGCGCAGATACGCAGTATTTT. The chain couples TRBV4-2 to TRBJ2-3; maybe TRBD2 (8 bases). CDR3 length equals 17 residues. Germline CDR1 LGHNA, CDR2 YNFKEQ. V lost 0 bases and J lost 4, with 17 bases in between.

This rearrangement joins TRBV7-8 to TRBJ2-7; 9 nucleotides agree with TRBD1. J gave up 1 base and V 3 bases, and 7 bases lay outside the gene matches. Looked up from germline, CDR1 is SGHVS and CDR2 is FQNEAQ. This CDR3 comprises 16 residues. The CDR3 spells CASSLGPGTGSYEQYF. The CDR3 DNA reads TGTGCCAGCAGCTTGGGGCCCGGGACAGGGTCCTACGAGCAGTACTTC.

The chain uses TRBV2 and TRBJ2-5, with 9 bases fitting TRBD2. Germline CDR1 reads SNHLY; CDR2 reads FYNNEI. The CDR3 has 16 amino acids. With V trimmed by 3 bases and J by 3 bases, 8 bases remained unmatched. The CDR3 sequence is CASSEVASGAEETQYF. The CDR3 DNA reads as TGTGCCAGCAGTGAGGTTGCTAGCGGGGCTGAAGAGACCCAGTACTTC. Supplemented by reference TRBV2 and TRBJ2-5, the full variable domain reads EPEVTQTPSHQVTQMGQEVILRCVPISNHLYFYWYRQILGQKVEFLVSFYNNEISEKSEIFDDQFSVERPDGSNFTLKIRSTKLEDSAMYFCASSEVASGAEETQYFGPGTRLLVL.

The rearrangement uses TRBV6-1 and TRBJ2-7; the match to TRBD2 covers 9 bases. The ends lost 0 bases at V and 2 bases at J; junction bases unmatched: 2. CDR1 is MNHNS and CDR2 is SASEGT in the germline V gene. The length of the CDR3 is 15 residues. The CDR3 nucleotides read TGTGCCAGCAGTGAAGCCCTAGCGGGGACCTACGAGCAGTACTTC. This sequence encodes CASSEALAGTYEQYF.

V is TRBV5-1 and J is TRBJ2-2; D is uncertain. V shed 6 bases and J shed 6 bases, with 9 bases lying between them. The CDR3 has 12 amino acids. Germline V gives CDR1 SGHRS, CDR2 YFSETQ. Here the CDR3 DNA reads TGCGCCAGCATCCTATTTGCCGGGGAGCTGTTTTTT. Protein product: CASILFAGELFF. Using reference TRBV5-1 and TRBJ2-2 for the parts outside the CDR3, the full variable domain is KAGVTQTPRYLIKTRGQQVTLSCSPISGHRSVSWYQQTPGQGLQFLFEYFSETQRNKGNFPGRFSGRQFSNSRSEMNVSTLELGDSALYLCASILFAGELFFGEGSRLTVL.

The J gene is TRBJ2-1, the V gene TRBV30; TRBD1 is a possible D gene (5 bases). Germline V gene sequence: CDR1 GTSNPN, CDR2 SVGIG (reference sequence). The CDR3 consists of 14 residues. V lost 8 bases and J lost 8, with 22 bases in between. As DNA, the CDR3 is TGTGCCGTAGGGGCCCTCAGGGTAGGGGATGAGCAGTTCTTC. The encoded protein is CAVGALRVGDEQFF.

The chain couples TRBV7-3 to TRBJ2-6; D unresolved. Germline assignment: CDR1 SGHTA and CDR2 FQGTGA. This CDR3 has 16 amino acids. Trimming stripped 3 bases from V and 0 bases from J, with 9 bases between. CDR3 nucleotides: TGTGCCAGCAGCTTTTCCCCGAGCTCTGGGGCCAACGTCCTGACTTTC. Translation: CASSFSPSSGANVLTF.

The chain has TRBV30 and TRBJ2-3; possible D gene TRBD2, 5 bases. The CDR3 contains 17 residues. The V gene lost 3 bases and the J gene lost 0 bases, with 19 bases spanning the gap. Germline V gene sequence: CDR1 GTSNPN, CDR2 SVGIG (reference sequence). The CDR3 region is CAWRGEGGPQSTDTQYF. The CDR3 nucleotides read TGTGCCTGGAGGGGTGAGGGCGGACCACAGAGCACAGATACGCAGTATTTT.

This chain uses TRBV10-1 with TRBJ1-1; the match to TRBD1 covers 10 bases. Germline CDR1 is WNHNN and CDR2 is SYGVQD (reference sequence). The CDR3 spans 13 residues. V trimming: 8 bases; J trimming: 9 bases; junction bases outside the gene matches: 9. CDR3 nucleotides: TGCGCCAGCGACCCCGGGACAGGGGAAAAAGCTTTCTTT. This translates into CASDPGTGEKAFF.

The chain has TRBV4-2 and TRBJ2-5; 15 bases are a match to TRBD2. V was clipped by 0 bases and J by 3 bases; unmatched bases: 5. This CDR3 has 18 amino acids. Germline loops: CDR1 LGHNA, CDR2 YNFKEQ. The CDR3 protein is CASSQDLGLAGGKETQYF. CDR3 bases: TGTGCCAGCAGCCAAGATTTGGGACTAGCGGGAGGCAAAGAGACCCAGTACTTC.

The V gene is TRBV6-5, the J gene TRBJ1-1; 8 positions match TRBD1. Germline lookup yields CDR1 MNHEY and CDR2 SVGAGI. This CDR3 is 13 amino acids long. V was pared by 4 bases and J by 5 bases, with 3 bases of the junction left unmatched. Here the CDR3 reads CASSSYRGTEAFF. CDR3 nucleotide sequence: TGTGCCAGCAGTTCTTACAGGGGGACTGAAGCTTTCTTT.

This chain joins TRBV2 and TRBJ2-5, with D tentatively TRBD2 (6 bases). Trimming cost V 6 bases and J 0 bases, with 17 bases left between them. The CDR3 spans 16 residues. The germline CDR1 and CDR2 sequences are SNHLY and FYNNEI. The CDR3 loop reads CASRGRRRAHQETQYF. CDR3 coding DNA: TGTGCCAGCAGGGGGAGGCGACGGGCCCACCAAGAGACCCAGTACTTC.

Of note for this clone: The junction departs from the called germline gene at one end, perhaps through a read error. This sequence joins TRBV7-6 and TRBJ2-3, with 11 bases lining up with TRBD2. Germline loops: CDR1 SGHVS, CDR2 FNYEAQ. The CDR3 loop spans 15 amino acids. The CDR3 here is CASSLAGGVTDTQYF. CDR3 in DNA: TGTGCCAGCAGCCTAGCGGGAGGAGTCACAGATACGCAGTATTTT.